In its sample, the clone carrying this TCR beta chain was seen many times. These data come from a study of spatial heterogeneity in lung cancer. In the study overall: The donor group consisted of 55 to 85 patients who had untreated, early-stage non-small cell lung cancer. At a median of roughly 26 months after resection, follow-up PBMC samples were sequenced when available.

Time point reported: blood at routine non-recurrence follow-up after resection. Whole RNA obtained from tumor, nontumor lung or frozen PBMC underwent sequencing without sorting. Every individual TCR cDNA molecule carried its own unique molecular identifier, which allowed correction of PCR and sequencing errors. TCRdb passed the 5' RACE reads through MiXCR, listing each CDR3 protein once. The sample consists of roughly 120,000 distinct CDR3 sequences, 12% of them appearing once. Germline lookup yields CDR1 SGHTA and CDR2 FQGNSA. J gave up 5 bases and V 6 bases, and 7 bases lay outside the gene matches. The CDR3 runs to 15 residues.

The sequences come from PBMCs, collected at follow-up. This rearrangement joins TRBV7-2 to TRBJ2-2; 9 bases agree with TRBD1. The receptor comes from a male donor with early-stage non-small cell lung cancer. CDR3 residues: CASRAGTGRTGELFF. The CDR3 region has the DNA TGTGCCAGCAGGGCGGGGACAGGGCGGACCGGGGAGCTGTTTTTT.